These T cell receptor beta chains were read from a single sample in a study of identical twins. MiXCR, applied by TCRdb to the 5' RACE reads, yields one record per CDR3 protein. Here the sample spans about 250,000 distinct CDR3 sequences, over 12% being singletons. The sequenced sample was memory (CD45RO+) T cells sorted from blood. The receptors originated from a woman between 18 and 29 years old in good health. The CDR3 runs from the conserved cysteine through the conserved F or W. The D gene is left open where the match is weak. Rows give clone size only sometimes, using once, few, many, or a class for an expanded clone.

CASSPWTGVEETQYF | TGTGCCAGCAGCCCCTGGACAGGGGTGGAAGAGACCCAGTACTTC | TRBD1 | 15 | TRBJ2-5 | . | TRBV7-6
CASSNGLAGVVSHPTDTQYF | TGTGCCAGCAGCAACGGACTAGCGGGAGTCGTAAGCCACCCCACAGATACGCAGTATTTT | . | 20 | TRBJ2-3 | . | TRBV21-1
CASSFIYEQYF | TGTGCCAGCAGTTTTATCTACGAGCAGTACTTC | . | 11 | TRBJ2-7 | few | TRBV6-2/TRBV6-3
CASSPMGGVPDTQYF | TGTGCCAGCTCACCAATGGGGGGAGTTCCAGATACGCAGTATTTT | . | 15 | TRBJ2-3 | . | TRBV18
CSAGPLAGGADTQYF | TGCAGTGCTGGACCGCTAGCGGGGGGTGCAGATACGCAGTATTTT | TRBD2 | 15 | TRBJ2-3 | . | TRBV20-1
CASSLTGGPDSPLHF | TGTGCCAGCAGCTTGACAGGGGGCCCAGATTCACCCCTCCACTTT | TRBD1 | 15 | TRBJ1-6 | . | TRBV5-6
CASSYPGQGDYGYTF | TGTGCCAGCAGTTACCCGGGACAGGGAGACTATGGCTACACCTTC | TRBD1 | 15 | TRBJ1-2 | few | TRBV6-5
CASSLGDSTYEQYF | TGTGCCAGCAGCTTGGGGGACAGCACCTACGAGCAGTACTTC | TRBD1 | 14 | TRBJ2-7 | . | TRBV5-5
CSARDQTSGDFNEQFF | TGCAGTGCTAGAGACCAGACTAGCGGGGACTTCAATGAGCAGTTCTTC | TRBD2 | 16 | TRBJ2-1 | . | TRBV20-1
CASSLMTDTQYF | TGCGCCAGCAGCTTGATGACAGATACGCAGTATTTT | . | 12 | TRBJ2-3 | few | TRBV5-1
CASSLEIGREAFF | TGTGCCAGCAGCTTAGAAATAGGGCGCGAAGCTTTCTTT | . | 13 | TRBJ1-1 | . | TRBV11-2
CSARDLGTGPTDTQYF | TGCAGTGCTAGAGATCTCGGGACAGGGCCCACAGATACGCAGTATTTT | TRBD1 | 16 | TRBJ2-3 | many | TRBV20-1
CASSFSRGREQFF | TGTGCCAGCAGCTTCTCTAGGGGCCGGGAGCAGTTCTTC | . | 13 | TRBJ2-1 | . | TRBV7-2
CASSIPGQGPTEAFF | TGTGCCAGTAGTATCCCCGGACAGGGGCCCACTGAAGCTTTCTTT | TRBD1 | 15 | TRBJ1-1 | . | TRBV19
CASSFGGGRYNEQFF | TGTGCCAGCAGCTTTGGCGGGGGAAGGTACAATGAGCAGTTCTTC | TRBD2 | 15 | TRBJ2-1 | . | TRBV5-6
CASRETPNYGYTF | TGTGCCAGCAGAGAGACACCTAACTATGGCTACACCTTC | . | 13 | TRBJ1-2 | . | TRBV6-2/TRBV6-3
CSGTMGDSPLHF | TGCAGTGGCACCATGGGGGATTCACCCCTCCACTTT | . | 12 | TRBJ1-6 | few | TRBV20-1
CASSPTGANVLTF | TGTGCCAGCAGCCCCACTGGGGCCAACGTCCTGACTTTC | . | 13 | TRBJ2-6 | few | TRBV7-3
CSARDTGNTIYF | TGCAGTGCTAGAGATACGGGAAACACCATATATTTT | . | 12 | TRBJ1-3 | . | TRBV20-1
CASSQVLLAVGKTDTQYF | TGCGCCAGCAGCCAAGTCCTCCTAGCGGTGGGGAAAACAGATACGCAGTATTTT | TRBD2 | 18 | TRBJ2-3 | few | TRBV4-1
CSARATGALEGYTF | TGCAGTGCTAGAGCGACAGGGGCTTTGGAGGGCTACACCTTC | TRBD1 | 14 | TRBJ1-2 | few | TRBV20-1
CAISESASGVSTDTQYF | TGTGCCATCAGTGAGTCAGCTAGCGGGGTTAGCACAGATACGCAGTATTTT | TRBD2 | 17 | TRBJ2-3 | . | TRBV10-3
CASSHLGRNTEAFF | TGTGCCAGCAGCCATCTAGGGAGGAACACTGAAGCTTTCTTT | . | 14 | TRBJ1-1 | . | TRBV3-1
CASSLEAGPYGYTF | TGTGCCAGCAGCTTAGAGGCAGGCCCCTATGGCTACACCTTC | . | 14 | TRBJ1-2 | . | TRBV11-2
CASSEQLRAFYGYTF | TGTGCCAGCAGTGAACAGCTCAGGGCTTTTTATGGCTACACCTTC | . | 15 | TRBJ1-2 | few | TRBV6-1
CAARPGQPYTEAFF | TGTGCCGCCAGGCCGGGACAGCCCTACACTGAAGCTTTCTTT | TRBD1 | 14 | TRBJ1-1 | . | TRBV24-1
CASSLDGQPQHF | TGTGCCAGCAGCTTAGACGGCCAGCCCCAGCATTTT | . | 12 | TRBJ1-5 | . | TRBV7-9
CASSLQGGHEQYF | TGCGCCAGCAGCTTACAGGGGGGACACGAGCAGTACTTC | TRBD1 | 13 | TRBJ2-7 | many | TRBV5-1
CASSLNWGDPEAFF | TGTGCCAGCAGTTTAAACTGGGGGGACCCTGAAGCTTTCTTT | . | 14 | TRBJ1-1 | many | TRBV12-3/TRBV12-4
CASSPSGSVNEQFF | TGTGCCAGCAGTCCCTCAGGGTCGGTCAATGAGCAGTTCTTC | . | 14 | TRBJ2-1 | many | TRBV6-2/TRBV6-3
CSANRLAGLGNEQFF | TGCAGTGCCAACCGCTTGGCAGGGTTGGGGAATGAGCAGTTCTTC | . | 15 | TRBJ2-1 | . | TRBV20-1
CASSVEPDNEQFF | TGTGCCAGCAGCGTAGAGCCCGACAATGAGCAGTTCTTC | . | 13 | TRBJ2-1 | . | TRBV9
CSARDLGGGLSDAFF | TGCAGTGCTAGAGATCTGGGAGGAGGGTTGTCGGACGCTTTCTTT | . | 15 | TRBJ1-1 | . | TRBV20-1
CASSDLLANSEAQYF | TGTGCCAGCAGCGACTTACTAGCGAACTCCGAGGCCCAGTACTTC | TRBD2 | 15 | TRBJ2-5 | . | TRBV6-1
CATSKTLAEGFYEQYF | TGTGCCACCAGCAAAACACTAGCGGAGGGGTTCTACGAGCAGTACTTC | TRBD2 | 16 | TRBJ2-7 | few | TRBV15
CSVTPSGSTNEQFF | TGCAGCGTGACCCCCAGCGGGAGTACCAATGAGCAGTTCTTC | TRBD2 | 14 | TRBJ2-1 | . | TRBV29-1
CASSLTATTNEKLFF | TGTGCCAGCAGCTTGACGGCTACAACTAATGAAAAACTGTTTTTT | . | 15 | TRBJ1-4 | . | TRBV7-9